The 19 T cell receptor beta chains below all came from one sample that was sequenced in a study of cytomegalovirus exposure and HLA in healthy donors. The PCR made use of 60 Vbeta and 13 Jbeta primers. Sequencing was performed with immunoSEQ multiplex PCR; in TCRdb, only in-frame clones are kept and a portion is missing. The data contain 190,000 or so clones, around 83% of them singletons. Specimen: PBMCs. These receptor sequences come from a man aged 50 to 59 in good health and CMV-seronegative.

CDR3 nucleotides: TGCGCCAGCAGCAGGGAGGTAACTAATGAAAAACTGTTTTTT. It is translated as CASSREVTNEKLFF. The chain carries TRBV5-1 and TRBJ1-4, with D uncertain. There are 14 residues in the CDR3. Germline V gene data show CDR1 as SGHRS and CDR2 as YFSETQ. V lost 4 bases to trimming and J lost 1 base, with 8 bases between them.

The chain carries TRBV7-2 and TRBJ2-1; 10 nucleotides agree with TRBD2. CDR1 and CDR2 (germline): SGHTA, FQGNSA. V was pared by 6 bases and J by 12 bases, with 11 bases of the junction left unmatched. The CDR3 sequence is 14 residues long. The CDR3 coding sequence is TGTGCCAGCAGGCCTGCCCTAGCGGGAGTACGGCAGTTCTTC. Residues: CASRPALAGVRQFF.

The V call is TRBV21-1, the J call TRBJ1-1; the table's D call, TRBD1, has no DNA check behind it. TRBV21-1 is termed a pseudogene. The CDR3 covers 14 residues. This CDR3 is CASSKEGAGTEAFF. Here the CDR3 DNA reads TGTGCCAGCAGCAAAGAGGGGGCGGGAACTGAAGCTTTCTTT.

The V and J genes are TRBV2 and TRBJ1-4; D might be TRBD1 (5 bases). Germline CDR1 is SNHLY and CDR2 is FYNNEI. The CDR3 totals 14 residues. V lost 7 bases and J lost 8, with 17 bases in between. The CDR3 DNA follows: TGTGCCAGCACCTCGGGGAGGGGAGACGAAAAACTGTTTTTT. Translation: CASTSGRGDEKLFF.

The CDR3 protein is CASSLAAGDYSYEQYF. The DNA for the CDR3 is TGTGCCAGCAGCTTAGCAGCGGGGGATTATTCCTACGAGCAGTACTTC. The V gene is TRBV7-2, the J gene TRBJ2-7, with 8 positions matching TRBD2. This CDR3 is built from 16 residues. V lost 0 bases and J lost 1; bases outside the gene matches: 5. Germline values: CDR1 SGHTA, CDR2 FQGNSA.

The chain recombines TRBV4-1 with TRBJ2-7, with a weak D call TRBD2 (5 bases). The CDR3 sequence is 18 residues long. The germline V and J ends were trimmed by 0 bases and 0 bases, with 18 bases remaining between them. Germline V gene lookup returns CDR1 MGHRA and CDR2 YSYEKL. The CDR3 spells CASSQESPWLTSSYEQYF. In DNA form, the CDR3 reads TGCGCCAGCAGCCAAGAATCCCCATGGTTAACTAGCTCCTACGAGCAGTACTTC.

The CDR3 DNA sequence: TGCAGTGTCTGGGGCCCCAATGGCTACACCTTC. Translation: CSVWGPNGYTF. V and J are TRBV20-1 and TRBJ1-2, with TRBD1 as a possible D gene (5 bases). Germline V lookup: CDR1 DFQATT, CDR2 SNEGSKA (reference sequence). The CDR3 length is 11 residues. V was pared by 7 bases and J by 6 bases, with 12 bases between.

This clone was counted a single time. The genes are TRBV7-3 and TRBJ2-7; the D gene is possibly TRBD2 (7 bases). Trimming removed 5 bases from V and 0 bases from J, with 14 bases in between. CDR1 and CDR2 (germline): SGHTA, FQGTGA. The CDR3 spans 15 residues. The CDR3 DNA reads TGTGCCAGCAGCACTAATGCGGGGGCCTCCTACGAGCAGTACTTC. As protein: CASSTNAGASYEQYF.

V usage is TRBV7-2 and J usage is TRBJ2-7; 11 bases match TRBD2. This CDR3 has 17 amino acids. V was clipped by 2 bases and J by 0 bases; unmatched bases: 6. Germline loops: CDR1 SGHTA, CDR2 FQGNSA. Here the CDR3 reads CASSLSTSGSRSYEQYF. CDR3 DNA: TGTGCCAGCAGCTTATCTACTAGCGGGAGTCGCTCCTACGAGCAGTACTTC.

This chain joins TRBV5-6 and TRBJ1-2, with D unresolved. Germline loops: CDR1 SGHDT, CDR2 YYEEEE. This CDR3 region has 15 residues. Trimming removed 2 bases at V and 3 bases at J, with 14 bases between. The CDR3 here is CASSFRAGMDYGYTF. Here the CDR3 DNA reads TGTGCCAGCAGCTTTCGAGCGGGTATGGACTATGGCTACACCTTC.

The genes are TRBV7-2 and TRBJ2-5; TRBD2 matches at 9 bases. After removal of 3 bases from V and 5 bases from J, the junction contained 10 bases not matched to a gene. This CDR3 contains 16 residues. The germline V gene has CDR1 SGHTA and CDR2 FQGNSA. CDR3 nucleotides: TGTGCCAGCAGCTTTGGGACTAGCCAGACGGGGGAGACCCAGTACTTC. Residues: CASSFGTSQTGETQYF. Looking up the rest from reference TRBV7-2 and TRBJ2-5 gives the full variable domain: GAGVSQSPSNKVTEKGKDVELRCDPISGHTALYWYRQSLGQGLEFLIYFQGNSAPDKSGLPSDRFSAERTGGSVSTLTIQRTQQEDSAVYLCASSFGTSQTGETQYFGPGTRLLVL.

This clone showed up just a few times. The chain is built from TRBV30 and TRBJ1-1; D uncertain. The CDR3 totals 15 residues. CDR1 GTSNPN and CDR2 SVGIG come from the germline V gene (reference sequence). Trimming shortened V by 7 bases and J by 0 bases, and 18 bases separated the two germline ends. CDR3 bases: TGTGCCTTTAGCCCGGCTGGGTTAATGAACACTGAAGCTTTCTTT. Amino acids: CAFSPAGLMNTEAFF.

This clone was seen once. The chain combines TRBV7-3 with TRBJ2-6; D might be TRBD2 (5 bases). CDR1 and CDR2 from the germline V gene are SGHTA and FQGTGA. The CDR3 loop spans 16 amino acids. Trimming pared 1 base from V and 4 bases from J, leaving 11 bases between. CDR3 residues: CASSLKVGMGANVLTF. In DNA form, the CDR3 reads TGTGCCAGCAGCTTAAAGGTCGGGATGGGGGCCAACGTCCTGACTTTC. Based on the CDR3 plus reference TRBV7-3 and TRBJ2-6, the full variable domain is GAGVSQTPSNKVTEKGKYVELRCDPISGHTALYWYRQSLGQGPEFLIYFQGTGAADDSGLPNDRFFAVRPEGSVSTLKIQRTERGDSAVYLCASSLKVGMGANVLTFGAGSRLTVL.

To note about this clone: The missing conserved phenylalanine or tryptophan at the end of this CDR3 makes a read error likely. The DNA is omitted, as the CDR3 cannot be located on it reliably, and the CDR3 follows TCRdb's listing. CDR3: CASSLRTEV. The chain joins TRBV27 to TRBJ1-1. Inclusive of both ends, the CDR3 amounts to 9 amino acids. Per the germline V gene, CDR1 is MNHEY and CDR2 is SMNVEV (reference sequence).

V usage is TRBV27 and J usage is TRBJ2-2; the match to TRBD2 covers 9 bases. The CDR3 sequence is 17 residues long. Germline CDR1 reads MNHEY; CDR2 reads SMNVEV (reference sequence). The junction had 11 bases not matched to a gene; V was cut back by 3 bases and J by 6 bases. The CDR3 DNA follows: TGTGCCAGCAGTTTTGTTAGCGGGAGATCCTCCCCCGGGGAGCTGTTTTTT. Translated: CASSFVSGRSSPGELFF.

The chain carries TRBV5-1 and TRBJ2-7, with D perhaps matching TRBD2 (7 bases). The CDR3 sequence is 14 residues long. Germline CDR1 is SGHRS and CDR2 is YFSETQ. Trimming cost V 5 bases and J 4 bases, with 16 bases left between them. CDR3 protein: CASRRGQSSYEQYF. The CDR3 nucleotides are TGCGCCAGCAGGCGGGGGCAATCCTCGTACGAGCAGTACTTC.

V is TRBV5-1 and J is TRBJ2-3; D might be TRBD1 (6 bases). Germline V CDR1 and CDR2: SGHRS, YFSETQ. The CDR3 sequence is 14 residues long. The V and J ends lost 3 bases and 4 bases respectively, with 12 bases between them. CDR3 nucleotides: TGCGCCAGCAGCTCCAACTCAGGGGCAGATACGCAGTATTTT. Translated, it gives CASSSNSGADTQYF.

The chain combines TRBV19 with TRBJ2-3, with TRBD2 identical over 9 bases. The V gene end was trimmed by 5 bases and the J gene end by 4 bases; junction bases not matched to a gene: 10. The CDR3 contains 16 residues. Germline V lookup: CDR1 LNHDA, CDR2 SQIVND (reference sequence). This chain's CDR3 is CASSSTGTSRPDTQYF. CDR3 nucleotides: TGTGCCAGTAGTTCGACCGGGACTAGCAGGCCAGATACGCAGTATTTT.

V gene TRBV6-6 combines with J gene TRBJ2-3; D not resolved. CDR3 length: 13 residues. V lost 6 bases and J lost 2, with 9 bases in between. Germline CDR1 and CDR2: MNHNY and SVGAGI (reference sequence). CDR3 sequence reads: CASRYSFTDTQYF. Written as DNA, the CDR3 is TGTGCCAGCAGGTATTCCTTCACAGATACGCAGTATTTT.